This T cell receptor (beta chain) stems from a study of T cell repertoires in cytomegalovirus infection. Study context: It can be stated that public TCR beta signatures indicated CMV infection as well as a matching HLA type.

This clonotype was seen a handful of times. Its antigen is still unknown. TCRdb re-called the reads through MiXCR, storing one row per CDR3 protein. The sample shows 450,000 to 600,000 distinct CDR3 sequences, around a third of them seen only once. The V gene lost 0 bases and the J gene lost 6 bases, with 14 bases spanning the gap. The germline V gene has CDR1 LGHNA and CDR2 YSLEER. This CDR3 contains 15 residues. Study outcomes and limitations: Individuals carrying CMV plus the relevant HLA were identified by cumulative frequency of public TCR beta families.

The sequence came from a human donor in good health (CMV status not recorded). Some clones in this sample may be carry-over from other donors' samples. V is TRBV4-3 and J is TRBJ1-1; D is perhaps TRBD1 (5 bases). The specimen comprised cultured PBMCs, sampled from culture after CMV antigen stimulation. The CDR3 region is CASSQEVRGSAEAFF. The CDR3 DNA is TGCGCCAGCAGCCAAGAGGTGAGGGGATCGGCTGAAGCTTTCTTT.